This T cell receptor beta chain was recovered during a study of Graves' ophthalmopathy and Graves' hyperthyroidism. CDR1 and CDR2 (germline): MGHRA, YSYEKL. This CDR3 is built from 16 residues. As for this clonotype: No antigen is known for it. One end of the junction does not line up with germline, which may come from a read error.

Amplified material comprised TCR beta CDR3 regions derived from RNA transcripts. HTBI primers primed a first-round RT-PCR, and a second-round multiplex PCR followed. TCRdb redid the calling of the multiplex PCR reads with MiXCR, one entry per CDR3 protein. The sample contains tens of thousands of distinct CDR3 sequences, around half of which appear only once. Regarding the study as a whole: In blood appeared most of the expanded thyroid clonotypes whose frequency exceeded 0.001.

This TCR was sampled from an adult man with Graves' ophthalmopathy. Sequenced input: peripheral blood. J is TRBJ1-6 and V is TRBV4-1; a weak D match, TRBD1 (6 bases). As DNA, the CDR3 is TGCGCCAGCAGCGAAGAGGACAGTACTCATAATTCACCCCTCCACTTT. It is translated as CASSEEDSTHNSPLHF.